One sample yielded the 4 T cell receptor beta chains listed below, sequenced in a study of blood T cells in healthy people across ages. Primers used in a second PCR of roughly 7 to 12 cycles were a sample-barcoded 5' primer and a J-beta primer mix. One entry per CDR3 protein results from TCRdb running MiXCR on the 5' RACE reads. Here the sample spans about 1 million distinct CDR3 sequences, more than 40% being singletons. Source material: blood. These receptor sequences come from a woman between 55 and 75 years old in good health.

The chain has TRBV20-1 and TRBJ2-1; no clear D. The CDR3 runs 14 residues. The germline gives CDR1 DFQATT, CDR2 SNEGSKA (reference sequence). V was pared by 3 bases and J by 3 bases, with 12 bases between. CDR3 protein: CSASRAHNYNEQFF. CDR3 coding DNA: TGCAGTGCTAGTCGAGCCCACAACTACAATGAGCAGTTCTTC.

The CDR3: CASSLLGGTSTGELFF. In DNA form, the CDR3 reads TGTGCCAGCAGCTTATTGGGCGGGACTAGCACCGGGGAGCTGTTTTTT. The chain is built from TRBV7-8 and TRBJ2-2, with 8 bases fitting TRBD2. Germline V gene lookup returns CDR1 SGHVS and CDR2 FQNEAQ. With V trimmed by 2 bases and J by 4 bases, 6 bases remained unmatched. The CDR3 is 16 amino acids.

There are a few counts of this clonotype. CDR3 region: CSALKPGQGPYEQYF. The CDR3 region has the DNA TGCAGCGCTCTAAAACCGGGACAGGGTCCCTACGAGCAGTACTTC. The chain links TRBV29-1 to TRBJ2-7; 9 positions match TRBD1. The CDR3 covers 15 residues. Germline CDR1 is SQVTM and CDR2 is ANQGSEA. V dropped 7 bases and J dropped 2; count of bases not matched to a gene: 12.

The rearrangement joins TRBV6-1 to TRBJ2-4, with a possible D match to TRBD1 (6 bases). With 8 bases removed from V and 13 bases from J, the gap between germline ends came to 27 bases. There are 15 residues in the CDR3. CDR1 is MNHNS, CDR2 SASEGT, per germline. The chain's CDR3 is CASLTLNAIQGTQYF. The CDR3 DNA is TGTGCCAGCCTAACCCTTAACGCAATACAGGGAACCCAGTACTTC.